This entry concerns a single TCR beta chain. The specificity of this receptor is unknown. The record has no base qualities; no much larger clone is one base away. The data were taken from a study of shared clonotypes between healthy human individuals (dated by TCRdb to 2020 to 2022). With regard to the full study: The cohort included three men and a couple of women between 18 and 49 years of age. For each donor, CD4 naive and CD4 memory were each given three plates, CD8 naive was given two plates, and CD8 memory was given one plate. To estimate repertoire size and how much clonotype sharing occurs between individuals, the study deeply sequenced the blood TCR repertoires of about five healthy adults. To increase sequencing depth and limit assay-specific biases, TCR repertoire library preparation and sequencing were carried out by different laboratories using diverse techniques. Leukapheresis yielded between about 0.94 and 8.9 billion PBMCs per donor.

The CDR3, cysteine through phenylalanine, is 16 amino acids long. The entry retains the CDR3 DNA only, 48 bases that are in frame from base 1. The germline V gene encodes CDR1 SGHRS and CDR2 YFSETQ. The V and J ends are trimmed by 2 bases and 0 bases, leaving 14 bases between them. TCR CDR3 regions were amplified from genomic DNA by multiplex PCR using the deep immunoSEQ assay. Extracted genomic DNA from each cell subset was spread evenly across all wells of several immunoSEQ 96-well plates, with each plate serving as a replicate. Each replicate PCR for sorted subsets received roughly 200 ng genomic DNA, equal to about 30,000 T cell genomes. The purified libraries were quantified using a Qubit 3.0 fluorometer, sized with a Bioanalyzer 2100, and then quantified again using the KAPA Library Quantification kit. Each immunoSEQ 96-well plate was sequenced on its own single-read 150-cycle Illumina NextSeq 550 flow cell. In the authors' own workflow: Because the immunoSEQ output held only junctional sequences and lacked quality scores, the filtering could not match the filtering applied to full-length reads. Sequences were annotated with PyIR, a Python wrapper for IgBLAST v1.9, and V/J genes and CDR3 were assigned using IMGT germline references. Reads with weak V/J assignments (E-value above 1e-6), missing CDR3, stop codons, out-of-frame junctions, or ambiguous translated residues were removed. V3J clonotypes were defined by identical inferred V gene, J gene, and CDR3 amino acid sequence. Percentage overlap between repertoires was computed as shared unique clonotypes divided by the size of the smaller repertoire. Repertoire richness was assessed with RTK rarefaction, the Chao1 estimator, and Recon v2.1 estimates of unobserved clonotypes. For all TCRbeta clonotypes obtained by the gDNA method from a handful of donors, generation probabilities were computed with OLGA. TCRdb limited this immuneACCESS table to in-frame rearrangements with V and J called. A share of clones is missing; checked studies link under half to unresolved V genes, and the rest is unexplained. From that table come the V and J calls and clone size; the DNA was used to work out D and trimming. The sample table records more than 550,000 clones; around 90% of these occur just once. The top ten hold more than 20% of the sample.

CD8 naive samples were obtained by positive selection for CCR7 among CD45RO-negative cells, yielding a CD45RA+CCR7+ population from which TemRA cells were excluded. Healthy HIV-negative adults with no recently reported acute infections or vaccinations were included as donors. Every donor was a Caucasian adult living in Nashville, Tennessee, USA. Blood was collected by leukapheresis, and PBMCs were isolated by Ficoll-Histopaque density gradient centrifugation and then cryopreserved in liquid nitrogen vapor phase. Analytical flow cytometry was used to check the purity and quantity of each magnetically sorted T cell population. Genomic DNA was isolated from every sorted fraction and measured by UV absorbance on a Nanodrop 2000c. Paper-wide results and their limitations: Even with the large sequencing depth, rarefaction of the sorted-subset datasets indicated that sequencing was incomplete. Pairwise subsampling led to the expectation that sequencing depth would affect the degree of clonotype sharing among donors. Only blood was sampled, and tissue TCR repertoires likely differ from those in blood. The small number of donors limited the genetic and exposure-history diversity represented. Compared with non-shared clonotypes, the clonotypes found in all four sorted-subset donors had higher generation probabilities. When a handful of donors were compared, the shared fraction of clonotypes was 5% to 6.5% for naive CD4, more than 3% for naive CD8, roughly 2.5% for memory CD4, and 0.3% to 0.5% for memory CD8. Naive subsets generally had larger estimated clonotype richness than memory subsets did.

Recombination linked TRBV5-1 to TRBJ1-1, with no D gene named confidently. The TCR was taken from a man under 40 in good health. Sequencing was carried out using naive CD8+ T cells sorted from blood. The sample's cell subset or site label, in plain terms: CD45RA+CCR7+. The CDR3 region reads CASSLNSGRLNTEAFF. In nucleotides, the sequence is TGCGCCAGCAGCTTAAATTCAGGACGGCTGAACACTGAAGCTTTCTTT.